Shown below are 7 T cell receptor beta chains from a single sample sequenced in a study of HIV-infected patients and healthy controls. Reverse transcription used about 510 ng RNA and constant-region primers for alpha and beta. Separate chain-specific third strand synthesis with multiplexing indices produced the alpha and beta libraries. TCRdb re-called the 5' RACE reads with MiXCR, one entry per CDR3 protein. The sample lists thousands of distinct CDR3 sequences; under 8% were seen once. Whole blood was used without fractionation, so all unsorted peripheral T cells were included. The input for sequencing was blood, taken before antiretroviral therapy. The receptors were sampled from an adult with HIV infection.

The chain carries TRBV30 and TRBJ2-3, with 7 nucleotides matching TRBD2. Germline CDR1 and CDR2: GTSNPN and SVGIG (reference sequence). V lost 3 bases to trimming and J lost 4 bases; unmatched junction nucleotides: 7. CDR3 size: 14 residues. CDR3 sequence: CAWRTSRAADTQYF. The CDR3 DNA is TGTGCCTGGAGGACTAGCCGGGCGGCAGATACGCAGTATTTT.

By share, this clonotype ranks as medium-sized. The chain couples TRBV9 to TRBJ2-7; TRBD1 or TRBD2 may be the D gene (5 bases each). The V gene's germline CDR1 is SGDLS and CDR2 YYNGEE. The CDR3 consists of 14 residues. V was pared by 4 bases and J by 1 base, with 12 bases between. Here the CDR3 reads CASSIGKGSYEQYF. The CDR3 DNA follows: TGTGCCAGCAGCATCGGGAAGGGGTCCTACGAGCAGTACTTC.

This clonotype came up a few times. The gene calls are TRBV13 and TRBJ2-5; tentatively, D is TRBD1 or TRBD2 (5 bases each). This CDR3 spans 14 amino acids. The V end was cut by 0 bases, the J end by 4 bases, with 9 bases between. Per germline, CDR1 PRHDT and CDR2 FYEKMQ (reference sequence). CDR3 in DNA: TGTGCCAGCAGCTTAGGGGGACGCGGAGAGACCCAGTACTTC. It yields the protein CASSLGGRGETQYF.

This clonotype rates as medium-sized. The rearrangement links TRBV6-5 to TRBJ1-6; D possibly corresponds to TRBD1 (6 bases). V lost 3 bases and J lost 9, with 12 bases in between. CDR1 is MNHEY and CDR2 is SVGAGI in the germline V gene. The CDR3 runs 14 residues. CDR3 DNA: TGTGCCAGCAGTTATGACAGGAGGATTTCACCCCTCCACTTT. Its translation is CASSYDRRISPLHF.

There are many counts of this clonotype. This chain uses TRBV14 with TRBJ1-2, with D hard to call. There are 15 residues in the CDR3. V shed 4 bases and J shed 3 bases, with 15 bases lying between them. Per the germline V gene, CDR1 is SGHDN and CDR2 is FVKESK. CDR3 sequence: CASSPRTAGHYGYTF. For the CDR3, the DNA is TGTGCCAGCAGCCCACGGACGGCCGGTCACTATGGCTACACCTTC.

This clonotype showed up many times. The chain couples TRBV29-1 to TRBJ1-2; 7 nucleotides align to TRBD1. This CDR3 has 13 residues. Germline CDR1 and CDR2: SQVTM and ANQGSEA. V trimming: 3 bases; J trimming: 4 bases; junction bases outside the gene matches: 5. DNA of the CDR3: TGCAGCGTTGAGGAGGGGGCAAGCTATGGCTACACCTTC. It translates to CSVEEGASYGYTF.

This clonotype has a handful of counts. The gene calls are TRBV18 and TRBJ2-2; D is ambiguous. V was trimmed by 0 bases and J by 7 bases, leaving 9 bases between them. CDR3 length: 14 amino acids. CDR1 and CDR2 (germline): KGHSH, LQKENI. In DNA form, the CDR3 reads TGTGCCAGCTCACCACCCTCGACGGACGGGGAGCTGTTTTTT. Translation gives CASSPPSTDGELFF.